This entry concerns a single T cell receptor beta chain. Researchers partitioned CD4+ cells into CD45RA+ naive and CD45RA-negative memory subsets. The data were taken from a study of shared clonotypes between healthy human individuals. This CDR3 is 16 amino acids long. Germline CDR1 and CDR2: KGHSH and LQKENI. Trimming cost V 6 bases and J 0 bases, with 15 bases left between them. The protocol was immunoSEQ multiplex PCR, while the TCRdb copy is restricted to in-frame clones and leaves out a portion. The table lists 2 million to 2.5 million clones, 85% to 95% of them singletons. This chain connects TRBV18 to TRBJ1-3, with D maybe TRBD1 (5 bases). The sequencing sample was made of naive CD4+ T cells from PBMCs. Noted subset: CD45RA+ positively selected. The TCR was taken from a man younger than 30 in good health. Some clones in this sample may be carry-over from other donors' samples. CDR3 coding DNA: TGTGCCAGCTCGCCGACCGGGGGGAGCTCTGGAAACACCATATATTTT. Translation: CASSPTGGSSGNTIYF.